This T cell receptor (beta chain) appears in the sequencing data of a study of shared clonotypes between healthy human individuals. Study background: Three CD4 naive, three CD4 memory, two CD8 naive and one CD8 memory plate were used per donor.

Looked up from germline, CDR1 is WSHSY and CDR2 is SAAADI. The CDR3 has 15 amino acids. Trimming cost V 5 bases and J 6 bases; bases outside gene matches: 11. Clones were sequenced by immunoSEQ multiplex PCR, and TCRdb holds only the in-frame ones, with some missing. Altogether 2 million to 2.5 million clones are present, about 92% being singletons, with the ten largest covering roughly 1.7%. Findings and caveats of the study: Relative to clonotypes present in all four donors, those not shared had lower generation probabilities. Larger estimated richness was generally recorded for naive subsets relative to memory subsets.

CD45RO-negative, CCR7-positively selected cells formed the naive CD8 fraction, excluding terminally differentiated effector memory CD45RA+ cells. The healthy adult donors were HIV-negative and reported no recent acute infections or vaccinations. On this clone itself: The antigen is undetermined.

The sequenced sample consisted of naive CD8+ T cells from PBMCs. The chain carries TRBV10-2 and TRBJ2-7, with 9 bases matching TRBD2. This sequence originates from a man younger than 35 in good health. Some clones in this sample may be carry-over from other donors' samples. The CDR3 sequence is CASSPLRTSVGEQYF. The CDR3 nucleotides are TGCGCCAGCAGTCCCTTAAGGACTAGCGTGGGCGAGCAGTACTTC.